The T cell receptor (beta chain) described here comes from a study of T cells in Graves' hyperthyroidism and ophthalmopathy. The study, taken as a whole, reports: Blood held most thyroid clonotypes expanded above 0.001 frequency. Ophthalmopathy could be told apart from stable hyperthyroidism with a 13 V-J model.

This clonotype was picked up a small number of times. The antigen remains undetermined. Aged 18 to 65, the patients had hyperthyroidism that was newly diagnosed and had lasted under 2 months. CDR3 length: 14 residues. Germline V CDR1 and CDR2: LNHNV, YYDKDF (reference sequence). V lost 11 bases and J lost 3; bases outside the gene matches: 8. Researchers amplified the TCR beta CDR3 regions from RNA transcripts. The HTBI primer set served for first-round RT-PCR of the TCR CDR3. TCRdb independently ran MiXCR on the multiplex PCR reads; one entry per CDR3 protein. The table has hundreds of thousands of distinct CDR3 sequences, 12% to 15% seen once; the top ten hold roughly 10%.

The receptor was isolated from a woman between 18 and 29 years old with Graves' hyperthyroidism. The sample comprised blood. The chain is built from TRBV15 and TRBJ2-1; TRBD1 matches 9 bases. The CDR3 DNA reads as TGTGCCTCGAGTGGGGACAGGGTCTACAATGAGCAGTTCTTC. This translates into CASSGDRVYNEQFF.